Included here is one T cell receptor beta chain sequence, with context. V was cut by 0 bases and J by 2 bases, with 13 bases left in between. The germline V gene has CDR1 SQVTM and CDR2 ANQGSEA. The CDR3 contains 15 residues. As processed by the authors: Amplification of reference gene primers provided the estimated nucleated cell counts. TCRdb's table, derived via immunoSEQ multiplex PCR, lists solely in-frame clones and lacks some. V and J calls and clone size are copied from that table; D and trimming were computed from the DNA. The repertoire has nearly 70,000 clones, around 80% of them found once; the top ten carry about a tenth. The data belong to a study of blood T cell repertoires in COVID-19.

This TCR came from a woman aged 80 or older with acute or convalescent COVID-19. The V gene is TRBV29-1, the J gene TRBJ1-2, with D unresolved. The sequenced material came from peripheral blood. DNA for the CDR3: TGCAGCGTTGAAGAAGTAATAGGCGGAAACTATGGCTACACCTTC. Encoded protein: CSVEEVIGGNYGYTF. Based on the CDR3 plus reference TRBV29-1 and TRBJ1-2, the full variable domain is SAVISQKPSRDICQRGTSLTIQCQVDSQVTMMFWYRQQPGQSLTLIATANQGSEATYESGFVIDKFPISRPNLTFSTLTVSNMSPEDSSIYLCSVEEVIGGNYGYTFGSGTRLTVV.